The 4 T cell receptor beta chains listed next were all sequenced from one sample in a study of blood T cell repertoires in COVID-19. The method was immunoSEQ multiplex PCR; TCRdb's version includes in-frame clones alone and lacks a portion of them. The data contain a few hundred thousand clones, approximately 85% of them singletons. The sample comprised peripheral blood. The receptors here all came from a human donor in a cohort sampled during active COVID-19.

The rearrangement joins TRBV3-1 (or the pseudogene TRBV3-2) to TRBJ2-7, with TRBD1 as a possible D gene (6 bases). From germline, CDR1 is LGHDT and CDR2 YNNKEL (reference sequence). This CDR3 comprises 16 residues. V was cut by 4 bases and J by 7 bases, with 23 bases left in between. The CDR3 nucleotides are TGTGCCAGCAGCCTTGGGCCCAGGGGCGACGTTAAGGAGCAGTACTTC. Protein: CASSLGPRGDVKEQYF.

In nucleotides, the CDR3 is TGTGCCTGGAGTCCAGGGAACTATGGCTACACCTTC. This encodes CAWSPGNYGYTF. The J gene is TRBJ1-2, the V gene TRBV30; possible D gene TRBD1, 5 bases. The ends were cut back, 2 bases at V and 2 bases at J, with 6 bases in the middle. The CDR3 spans 12 residues. The germline V gene encodes CDR1 GTSNPN and CDR2 SVGIG (reference sequence).

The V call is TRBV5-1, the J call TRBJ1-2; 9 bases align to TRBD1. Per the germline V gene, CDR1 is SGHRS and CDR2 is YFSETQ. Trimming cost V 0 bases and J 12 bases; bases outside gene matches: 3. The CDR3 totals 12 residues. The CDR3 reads CASSLVGTGHTF. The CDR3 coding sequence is TGCGCCAGCAGCTTGGTTGGGACAGGGCACACCTTC.

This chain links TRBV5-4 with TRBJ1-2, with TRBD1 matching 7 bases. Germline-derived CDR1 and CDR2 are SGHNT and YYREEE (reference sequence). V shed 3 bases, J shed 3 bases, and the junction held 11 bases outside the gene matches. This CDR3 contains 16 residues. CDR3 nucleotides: TGTGCCAGCAGCTGGGAGACAGGGCTCGGGGACTATGGCTACACCTTC. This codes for CASSWETGLGDYGYTF.